Below, 17 T cell receptor beta chains from the same sample are listed, as sequenced in a study of blood T cell repertoires in COVID-19. Some clones are missing from TCRdb's copy, which holds only in-frame ones; the method was immunoSEQ multiplex PCR. The sample has around 70,000 clones, 70% to 80% seen once. Sequenced sample: peripheral blood. Receptors were obtained from a man between 70 and 80 years old with acute or convalescent COVID-19.

The genes are TRBV18 and TRBJ2-2; weak D call: TRBD2 (6 bases). CDR1 and CDR2 from the germline V gene are KGHSH and LQKENI. This CDR3 is built from 15 residues. The V gene lost 3 bases and the J gene lost 7 bases, with 15 bases spanning the gap. CDR3: CASSPRGGMGGELFF. CDR3 sequence (DNA): TGTGCCAGCTCACCCAGAGGAGGGATGGGCGGGGAGCTGTTTTTT. Looking up the rest from reference TRBV18 and TRBJ2-2 gives the full variable domain: NAGVMQNPRHLVRRRGQEARLRCSPMKGHSHVYWYRQLPEEGLKFMVYLQKENIIDESGMPKERFSAEFPKEGPSILRIQQVVRGDSAAYFCASSPRGGMGGELFFGEGSRLTVL.

The rearrangement joins TRBV5-1 to TRBJ2-3, with D perhaps matching TRBD1 (5 bases). CDR1 and CDR2 (germline): SGHRS, YFSETQ. Trimming removed 4 bases at V and 3 bases at J, with 12 bases between. This CDR3 comprises 14 residues. CDR3 sequence reads: CASSPVQGTDTQYF. CDR3 coding DNA: TGCGCCAGCAGCCCGGTTCAGGGAACAGATACGCAGTATTTT. The entire variable domain, with the rest obtained from reference TRBV5-1 and TRBJ2-3, is as follows: KAGVTQTPRYLIKTRGQQVTLSCSPISGHRSVSWYQQTPGQGLQFLFEYFSETQRNKGNFPGRFSGRQFSNSRSEMNVSTLELGDSALYLCASSPVQGTDTQYFGPGTRLTVL.

J is TRBJ1-3 and V is TRBV28; a weak D match, TRBD1 (6 bases). Germline V gene lookup returns CDR1 MDHEN and CDR2 SYDVKM. This CDR3 is built from 15 residues. V was clipped by 3 bases and J by 0 bases, with 9 bases between them. The DNA of the CDR3 is TGTGCCAGCAGTTTGGACAGCTCCTCTGGAAACACCATATATTTT. As protein: CASSLDSSSGNTIYF.

This clone has only one observation. This chain joins TRBV4-2 and TRBJ1-3; 9 nucleotides agree with TRBD1. The CDR3 is 16 residues long. CDR1 and CDR2 from the germline V gene are LGHNA and YNFKEQ. With V trimmed by 3 bases and J by 2 bases, 5 bases remained unmatched. The CDR3 sequence is CASSQGGQGTGNTIYF. The CDR3 DNA reads as TGTGCCAGCAGCCAGGGAGGACAGGGGACTGGAAACACCATATATTTT.

As to this clone: Mismatch with germline at one junction end may stem from a read error. The chain employs TRBV5-1 and TRBJ2-3; 8 bases map to TRBD1. Germline CDR1 and CDR2: SGHRS and YFSETQ. The CDR3 is made up of 16 amino acids. The CDR3 sequence: CASSRQGAGGTDTQYF. CDR3 in DNA: TGCGCCAGCAGCCGGCAGGGGGCCGGTGGCACGGATACGCAGTATTTT.

V and J are TRBV28 and TRBJ2-7; 10 nucleotides line up with TRBD1. Trimming removed 5 bases from V and 2 bases from J; junction bases left unmatched: 3. Germline loops: CDR1 MDHEN, CDR2 SYDVKM. The CDR3 extends over 14 amino acids. The CDR3 region has the DNA TGTGCCAGCAGTCAGACAGGGGGCGCCTACGAGCAGTACTTC. Protein sequence: CASSQTGGAYEQYF.

The genes are TRBV19 and TRBJ2-1, with 7 bases fitting TRBD2. Per the germline V gene, CDR1 is LNHDA and CDR2 is SQIVND (reference sequence). CDR3 length equals 14 residues. J was trimmed by 6 bases and V by 5 bases; bases with no gene match: 7. The CDR3 is CASSPGTTPNEQFF. CDR3 nucleotides: TGTGCCAGTAGTCCGGGGACTACCCCCAATGAGCAGTTCTTC.

The CDR3 loop reads CASSLLGDSTGELFF. The CDR3 nucleotides are TGTGCCAGCAGTCTATTGGGGGACAGCACCGGGGAGCTGTTTTTT. The V gene is TRBV7-9, the J gene TRBJ2-2; 7 bases map to TRBD1. CDR1 and CDR2 from the germline V gene are SEHNR and FQNEAQ (reference sequence). The CDR3 loop spans 15 amino acids. V shed 6 bases and J 4 bases; nucleotides not matched to a gene: 8.

V gene TRBV5-4 combines with J gene TRBJ2-5; D might be TRBD1 (5 bases). The germline V gene encodes CDR1 SGHNT and CDR2 YYREEE (reference sequence). V lost 3 bases and J 0 bases, leaving 12 bases between the germline ends. The CDR3 loop spans 15 amino acids. The CDR3 DNA reads TGTGCCAGCAGCTCCGGACAAAATAACCAAGAGACCCAGTACTTC. Amino acid sequence: CASSSGQNNQETQYF.

The chain's CDR3 is CASSPRVGNEKLFF. In nucleotides, the CDR3 is TGTGCCAGTAGTCCCCGCGTCGGTAATGAAAAACTGTTTTTT. This chain links TRBV19 with TRBJ1-4, with D unclear. The CDR3 extends over 14 amino acids. The V end was cut by 5 bases, the J end by 4 bases, with 11 bases between. The germline gives CDR1 LNHDA, CDR2 SQIVND (reference sequence).

This sequence joins TRBV7-2 and TRBJ2-7; TRBD2 aligns across 9 bases. The V gene's germline CDR1 is SGHTA and CDR2 FQGNSA. J gave up 6 bases and V 5 bases, and 11 bases lay outside the gene matches. The CDR3 extends over 15 amino acids. CDR3 in amino acids: CASSPIAGAGVEQYF. In DNA form, the CDR3 reads TGTGCCAGCAGCCCGATAGCGGGAGCAGGGGTCGAGCAGTACTTC.

This clone was seen only a few times. The rearrangement joins TRBV14 to TRBJ1-3; no firm D call. Trimming removed 3 bases at V and 4 bases at J, with 10 bases between. This CDR3 contains 14 residues. CDR1 and CDR2 (germline): SGHDN, FVKESK. The CDR3 loop reads CASSHQRAGNTIYF. CDR3 sequence (DNA): TGTGCCAGCAGCCATCAACGTGCGGGAAACACCATATATTTT.

The V gene is TRBV7-8, the J gene TRBJ1-3; no reliable D call. The CDR3 runs to 15 residues. The V end was cut by 1 base, the J end by 0 bases, with 7 bases between. Germline values: CDR1 SGHVS, CDR2 FQNEAQ. The CDR3 reads CASSLGPVSGNTIYF. CDR3 DNA: TGTGCCAGCAGCTTAGGGCCAGTCTCTGGAAACACCATATATTTT.

The chain uses TRBV15 and TRBJ1-3; D unclear. V was clipped by 5 bases and J by 0 bases, with 14 bases between them. Per the germline V gene, CDR1 is LNHNV and CDR2 is YYDKDF (reference sequence). This CDR3 is built from 16 residues. Written as DNA, the CDR3 is TGTGCCACCAGCCCAAACCCAGACTTCTCTGGAAACACCATATATTTT. This translates into CATSPNPDFSGNTIYF.

This chain uses TRBV29-1 with TRBJ2-3; D is perhaps TRBD1 (6 bases). V was cut by 4 bases and J by 4 bases, with 36 bases left in between. There are 21 residues in the CDR3. CDR1 is SQVTM, CDR2 ANQGSEA, per germline. CDR3 sequence (DNA): TGCAGCGTTGGGGCTACCATTGAGGGCGGACAGTCCCACAAGACCTCAGATACGCAGTATTTT. It is translated as CSVGATIEGGQSHKTSDTQYF.

V and J are TRBV29-1 and TRBJ2-3, with D possibly TRBD2 on 5 matching bases. Germline CDR1 reads SQVTM; CDR2 reads ANQGSEA. This CDR3 contains 13 residues. The germline V and J ends were trimmed by 4 bases and 5 bases, with 13 bases remaining between them. Here the CDR3 DNA reads TGCAGCGTTGCCGGGATTTTCGGAGATACGCAGTATTTT. It specifies CSVAGIFGDTQYF.

The chain carries TRBV19 and TRBJ2-1; TRBD2 agrees at 8 bases. With V trimmed by 4 bases and J by 10 bases, 3 bases remained unmatched. Germline V gene lookup returns CDR1 LNHDA and CDR2 SQIVND (reference sequence). The CDR3 is 12 residues long. CDR3 nucleotides: TGTGCCAGTAGTAAGGGACTAGTCGAGCAGTTCTTC. Translation gives CASSKGLVEQFF.